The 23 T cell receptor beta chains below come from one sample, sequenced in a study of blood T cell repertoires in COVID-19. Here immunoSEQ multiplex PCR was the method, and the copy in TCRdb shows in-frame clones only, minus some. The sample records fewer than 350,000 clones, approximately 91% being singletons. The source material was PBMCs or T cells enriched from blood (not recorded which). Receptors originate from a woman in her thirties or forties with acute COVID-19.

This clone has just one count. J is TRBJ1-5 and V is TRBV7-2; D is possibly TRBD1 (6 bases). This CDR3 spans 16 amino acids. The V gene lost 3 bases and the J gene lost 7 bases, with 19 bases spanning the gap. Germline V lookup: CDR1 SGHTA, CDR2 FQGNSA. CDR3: CASSFSGTTGDQPQHF. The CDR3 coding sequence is TGTGCCAGCAGCTTCAGCGGGACAACGGGAGACCAGCCCCAGCATTTT. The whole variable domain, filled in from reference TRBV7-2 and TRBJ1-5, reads GAGVSQSPSNKVTEKGKDVELRCDPISGHTALYWYRQSLGQGLEFLIYFQGNSAPDKSGLPSDRFSAERTGGSVSTLTIQRTQQEDSAVYLCASSFSGTTGDQPQHFGDGTRLSIL.

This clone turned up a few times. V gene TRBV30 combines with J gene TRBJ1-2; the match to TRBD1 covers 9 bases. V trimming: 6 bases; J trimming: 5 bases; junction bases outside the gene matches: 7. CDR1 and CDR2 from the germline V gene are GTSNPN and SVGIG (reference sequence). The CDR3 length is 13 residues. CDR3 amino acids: CACTGGSLYGYTF. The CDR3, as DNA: TGTGCCTGTACAGGGGGCAGCCTTTATGGCTACACCTTC.

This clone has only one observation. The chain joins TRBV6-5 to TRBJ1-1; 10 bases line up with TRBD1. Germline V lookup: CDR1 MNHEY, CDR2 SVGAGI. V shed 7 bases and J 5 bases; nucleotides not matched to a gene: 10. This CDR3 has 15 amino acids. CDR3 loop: CASKRDRGSYTEAFF. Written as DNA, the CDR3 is TGTGCCAGCAAGCGGGACAGGGGTTCCTATACTGAAGCTTTCTTT.

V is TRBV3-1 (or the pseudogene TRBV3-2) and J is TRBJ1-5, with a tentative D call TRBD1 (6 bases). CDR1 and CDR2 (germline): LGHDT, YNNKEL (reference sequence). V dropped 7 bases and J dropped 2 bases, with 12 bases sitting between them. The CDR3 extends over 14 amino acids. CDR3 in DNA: TGTGCCAGCACCCAGGGGCAGGGCAATCAGCCCCAGCATTTT. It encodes CASTQGQGNQPQHF.

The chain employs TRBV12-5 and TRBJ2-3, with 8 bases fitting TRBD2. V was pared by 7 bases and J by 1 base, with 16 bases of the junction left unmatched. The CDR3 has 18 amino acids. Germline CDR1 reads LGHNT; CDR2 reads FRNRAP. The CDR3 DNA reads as TGTGCTAGTGCCCTCCCCCAAGGCGGGAGGACGCGCACAGATACGCAGTATTTT. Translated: CASALPQGGRTRTDTQYF.

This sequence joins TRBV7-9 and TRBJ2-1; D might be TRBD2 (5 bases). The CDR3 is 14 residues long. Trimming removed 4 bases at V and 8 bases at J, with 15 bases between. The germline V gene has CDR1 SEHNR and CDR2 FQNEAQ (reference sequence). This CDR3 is CASSSVVFGDEQFF. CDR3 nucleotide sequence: TGTGCCAGCAGCTCCGTAGTATTCGGGGATGAGCAGTTCTTC.

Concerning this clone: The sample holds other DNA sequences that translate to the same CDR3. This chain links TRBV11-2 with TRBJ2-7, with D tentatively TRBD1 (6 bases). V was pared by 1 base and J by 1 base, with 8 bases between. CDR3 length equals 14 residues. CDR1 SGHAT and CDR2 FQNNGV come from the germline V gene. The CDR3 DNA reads TGTGCCAGCAGCTTAGTCCAGGGGTCCTACGAGCAGTACTTC. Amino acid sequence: CASSLVQGSYEQYF.

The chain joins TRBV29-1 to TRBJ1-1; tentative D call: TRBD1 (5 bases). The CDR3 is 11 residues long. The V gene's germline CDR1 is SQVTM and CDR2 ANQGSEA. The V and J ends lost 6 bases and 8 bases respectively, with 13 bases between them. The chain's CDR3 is CSVGRRTEAFF. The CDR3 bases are TGCAGCGTGGGGCGACGGACCGAAGCTTTCTTT.

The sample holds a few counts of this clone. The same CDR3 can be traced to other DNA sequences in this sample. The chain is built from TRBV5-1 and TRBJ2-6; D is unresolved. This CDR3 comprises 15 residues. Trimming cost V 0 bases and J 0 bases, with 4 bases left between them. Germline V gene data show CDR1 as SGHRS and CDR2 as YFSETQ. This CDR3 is CASSLGSSGANVLTF. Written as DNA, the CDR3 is TGCGCCAGCAGCTTGGGCAGCTCTGGGGCCAACGTCCTGACTTTC.

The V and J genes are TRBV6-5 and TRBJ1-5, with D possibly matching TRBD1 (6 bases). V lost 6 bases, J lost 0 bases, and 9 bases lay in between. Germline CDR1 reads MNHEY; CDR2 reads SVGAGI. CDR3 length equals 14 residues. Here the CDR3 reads CASSNRDSNQPQHF. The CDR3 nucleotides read TGTGCCAGCAGCAACAGGGATAGCAATCAGCCCCAGCATTTT.

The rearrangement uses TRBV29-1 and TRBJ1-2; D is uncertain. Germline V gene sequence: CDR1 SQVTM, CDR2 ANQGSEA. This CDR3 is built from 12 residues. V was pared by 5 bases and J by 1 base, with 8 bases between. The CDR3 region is CSVSHGNYGYTF. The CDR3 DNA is TGCAGCGTTAGCCACGGTAACTATGGCTACACCTTC. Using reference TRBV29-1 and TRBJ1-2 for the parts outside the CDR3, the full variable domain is SAVISQKPSRDICQRGTSLTIQCQVDSQVTMMFWYRQQPGQSLTLIATANQGSEATYESGFVIDKFPISRPNLTFSTLTVSNMSPEDSSIYLCSVSHGNYGYTFGSGTRLTVV.

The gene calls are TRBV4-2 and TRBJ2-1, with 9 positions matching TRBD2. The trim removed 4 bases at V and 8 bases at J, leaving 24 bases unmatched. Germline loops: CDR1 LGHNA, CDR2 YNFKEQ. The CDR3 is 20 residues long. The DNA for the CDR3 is TGTGCCAGCAGCCCTCGTATAGCGGGAGCCGGGTCCCCGAGGTCTTATGAGCAGTTCTTC. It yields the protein CASSPRIAGAGSPRSYEQFF.

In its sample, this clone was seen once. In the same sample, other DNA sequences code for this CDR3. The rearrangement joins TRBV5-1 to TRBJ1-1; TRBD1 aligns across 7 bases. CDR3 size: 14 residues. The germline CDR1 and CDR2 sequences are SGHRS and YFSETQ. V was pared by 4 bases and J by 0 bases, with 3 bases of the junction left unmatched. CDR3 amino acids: CASSLDRVNTEAFF. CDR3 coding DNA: TGCGCCAGCAGCCTCGACAGGGTGAACACTGAAGCTTTCTTT.

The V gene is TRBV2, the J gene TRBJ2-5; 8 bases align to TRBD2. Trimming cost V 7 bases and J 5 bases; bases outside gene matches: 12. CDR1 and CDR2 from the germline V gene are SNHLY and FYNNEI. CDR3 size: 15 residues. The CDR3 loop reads CASTGGEPSRETQYF. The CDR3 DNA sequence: TGTGCCAGCACGGGGGGGGAGCCCAGTCGGGAGACCCAGTACTTC. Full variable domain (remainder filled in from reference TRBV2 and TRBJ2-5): EPEVTQTPSHQVTQMGQEVILRCVPISNHLYFYWYRQILGQKVEFLVSFYNNEISEKSEIFDDQFSVERPDGSNFTLKIRSTKLEDSAMYFCASTGGEPSRETQYFGPGTRLLVL.

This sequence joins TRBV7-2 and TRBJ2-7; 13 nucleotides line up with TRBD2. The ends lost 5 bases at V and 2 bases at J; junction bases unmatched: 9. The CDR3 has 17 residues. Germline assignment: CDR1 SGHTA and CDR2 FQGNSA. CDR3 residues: CASSRSPGTSGTYEQYF. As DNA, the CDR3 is TGTGCCAGCAGCCGCTCCCCCGGGACTAGCGGGACCTACGAGCAGTACTTC.

In nucleotides, the CDR3 is TGTGCCAGCAGCTTAGGTCTCCAGGAGGGATATGGCAATCAGCCCCAGCATTTT. Translating gives CASSLGLQEGYGNQPQHF. The chain combines TRBV7-8 with TRBJ1-5; D unresolved. Germline CDR1 is SGHVS and CDR2 is FQNEAQ. V lost 1 base and J lost 2, with 18 bases in between. There are 18 residues in the CDR3.

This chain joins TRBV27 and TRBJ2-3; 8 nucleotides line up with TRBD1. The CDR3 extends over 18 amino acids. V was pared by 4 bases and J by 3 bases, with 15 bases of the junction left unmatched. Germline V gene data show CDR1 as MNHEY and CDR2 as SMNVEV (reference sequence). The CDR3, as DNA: TGTGCCAGCAGTTCATTTTGGCCGGGGACAGGTCCAACAGATACGCAGTATTTT. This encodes CASSSFWPGTGPTDTQYF.

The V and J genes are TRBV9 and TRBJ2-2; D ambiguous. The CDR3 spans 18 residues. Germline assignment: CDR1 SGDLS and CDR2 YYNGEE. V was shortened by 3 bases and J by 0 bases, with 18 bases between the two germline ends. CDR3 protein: CASSGNIYRRPNTGELFF. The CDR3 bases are TGTGCCAGCAGCGGCAACATTTATCGGAGACCGAACACCGGGGAGCTGTTTTTT.

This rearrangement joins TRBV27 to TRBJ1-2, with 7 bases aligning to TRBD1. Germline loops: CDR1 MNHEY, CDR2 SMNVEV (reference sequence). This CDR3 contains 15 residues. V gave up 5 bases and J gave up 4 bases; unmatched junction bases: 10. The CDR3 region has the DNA TGTGCCAGCAGTAACGACAGGGATGGTGGCTATGGCTACACCTTC. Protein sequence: CASSNDRDGGYGYTF.

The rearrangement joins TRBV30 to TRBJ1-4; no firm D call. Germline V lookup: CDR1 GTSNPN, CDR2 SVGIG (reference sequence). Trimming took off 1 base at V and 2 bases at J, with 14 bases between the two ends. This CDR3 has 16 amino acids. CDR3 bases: TGTGCCTGGAGTGGCGGGCTACGTCGGACTAATGAAAAACTGTTTTTT. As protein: CAWSGGLRRTNEKLFF.

The CDR3 sequence is CASSQDDSGGSYQETQYF. In DNA, the CDR3 is TGCGCCAGCAGCCAAGATGACAGCGGGGGCTCGTACCAAGAGACCCAGTACTTC. The chain couples TRBV4-1 to TRBJ2-5; the match to TRBD2 covers 8 bases. After removal of 0 bases from V and 0 bases from J, the junction contained 9 bases not matched to a gene. This CDR3 region has 18 residues. CDR1 is MGHRA, CDR2 YSYEKL, per germline.

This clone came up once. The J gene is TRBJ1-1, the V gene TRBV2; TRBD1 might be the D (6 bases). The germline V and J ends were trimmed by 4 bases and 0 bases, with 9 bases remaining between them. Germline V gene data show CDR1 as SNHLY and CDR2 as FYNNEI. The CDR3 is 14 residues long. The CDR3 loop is CASSVQGLNTEAFF. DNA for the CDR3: TGTGCCAGCAGTGTGCAGGGGCTGAACACTGAAGCTTTCTTT.

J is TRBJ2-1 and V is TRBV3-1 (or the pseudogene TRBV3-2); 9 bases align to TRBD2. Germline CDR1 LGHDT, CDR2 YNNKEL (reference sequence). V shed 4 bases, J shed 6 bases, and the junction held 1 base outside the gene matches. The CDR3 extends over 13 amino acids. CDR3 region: CASSLLAGNEQFF. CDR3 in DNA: TGTGCCAGCAGCCTACTAGCGGGCAATGAGCAGTTCTTC.